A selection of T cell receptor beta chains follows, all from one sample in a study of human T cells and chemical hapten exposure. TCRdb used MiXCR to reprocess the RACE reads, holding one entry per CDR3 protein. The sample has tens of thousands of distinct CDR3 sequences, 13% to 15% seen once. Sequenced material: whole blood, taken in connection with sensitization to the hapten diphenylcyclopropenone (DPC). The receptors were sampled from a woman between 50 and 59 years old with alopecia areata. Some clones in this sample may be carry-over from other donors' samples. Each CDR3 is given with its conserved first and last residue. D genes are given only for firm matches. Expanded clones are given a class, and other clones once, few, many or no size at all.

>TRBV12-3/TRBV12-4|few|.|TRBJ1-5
CASRPGVYSNQPQHF
TGTGCCAGCAGGCCAGGAGTTTATAGCAATCAGCCCCAGCATTTT
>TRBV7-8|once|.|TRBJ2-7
CASIPVRGTHEQYF
TGTGCCAGCATCCCAGTGCGTGGCACCCACGAGCAGTACTTC
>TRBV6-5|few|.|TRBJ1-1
CASSYSGFNTEAFF
TGTGCCAGCAGTTACTCAGGGTTCAACACTGAAGCTTTCTTT
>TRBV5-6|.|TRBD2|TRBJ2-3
CASSLMYSGRAVWDTQYF
TGTGCCAGCAGCTTGATGTACAGCGGGAGGGCCGTCTGGGATACGCAGTATTTT
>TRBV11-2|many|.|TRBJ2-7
CASSTSPWTLSSYEQYF
TGTGCCAGCAGCACCTCCCCATGGACTCTCAGCTCCTACGAGCAGTACTTC
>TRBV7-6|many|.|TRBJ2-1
CASSLVGVYNEQFF
TGTGCCAGCAGCTTAGTTGGGGTCTACAATGAGCAGTTCTTC
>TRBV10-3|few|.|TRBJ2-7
CAIGRDSYEQYF
TGTGCCATCGGACGGGACTCCTACGAGCAGTACTTC
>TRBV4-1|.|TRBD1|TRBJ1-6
CASSQEGGGPYNSPLHF
TGCGCCAGCAGCCAAGAAGGAGGGGGCCCCTATAATTCACCCCTCCACTTT
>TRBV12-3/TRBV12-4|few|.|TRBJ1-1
CASSFGLPEAFF
TGTGCCAGCAGTTTTGGGCTCCCTGAAGCTTTCTTT
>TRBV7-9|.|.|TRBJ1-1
CASSVDGGSLNTEAFF
TGTGCCAGCAGCGTGGATGGTGGCAGCTTAAACACTGAAGCTTTCTTT
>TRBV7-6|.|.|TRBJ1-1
CASNNIKGQPNTEAFF
TGTGCCAGCAACAACATCAAAGGGCAGCCGAACACTGAAGCTTTCTTT
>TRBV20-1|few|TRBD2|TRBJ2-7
CSAGGLTYEQYF
TGCAGTGCTGGGGGACTAACCTACGAGCAGTACTTC
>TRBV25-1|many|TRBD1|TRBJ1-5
CASRGTGRDQPQHF
TGTGCCAGCCGCGGGACAGGGAGAGATCAGCCCCAGCATTTT
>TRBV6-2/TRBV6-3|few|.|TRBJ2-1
CASSYSDLNSYNEQFF
TGTGCCAGCAGTTACTCGGACTTAAACTCCTACAATGAGCAGTTCTTC